This T cell receptor (beta chain) is from a study of blood T cell repertoires in COVID-19. Study-wide context: The United States, Italy and Spain provided the acute and convalescent COVID-19 samples. PBMCs, B-cell-depleted T cells, or T cells were the source of the cDNA or gDNA that made up the material.

Methods used by the authors: Estimation of nucleated cell counts was performed using reference gene primer amplification. TCRdb keeps only in-frame clones here, not all; method: immunoSEQ multiplex PCR. That table supplies the V and J calls and clone size; D and trimming were determined from the DNA. Of 100,000 or so clones listed, 69% are singletons. Trimming took 8 bases from V and 2 from J; bases not matched to a gene: 9. Per germline, CDR1 SQVTM and CDR2 ANQGSEA. The CDR3 extends over 14 amino acids. The source is an elderly man with acute or convalescent COVID-19. The chain links TRBV29-1 to TRBJ2-5; TRBD1 agrees at 9 bases. Sample: peripheral blood. The CDR3 here is CSIRTGEAQETQYF. CDR3 bases: TGCAGCATTAGGACAGGGGAGGCTCAAGAGACCCAGTACTTC. Looking up the rest from reference TRBV29-1 and TRBJ2-5 gives the full variable domain: SAVISQKPSRDICQRGTSLTIQCQVDSQVTMMFWYRQQPGQSLTLIATANQGSEATYESGFVIDKFPISRPNLTFSTLTVSNMSPEDSSIYLCSIRTGEAQETQYFGPGTRLLVL.